This entry lists 17 T cell receptor beta chains sequenced from one sample in a study of shared clonotypes between healthy human individuals. The protocol was immunoSEQ multiplex PCR, while the TCRdb copy is restricted to in-frame clones and leaves out a portion. The table records 2 million to 2.5 million clones, around 93% of them present only once. Sequencing input: naive CD4+ T cells from PBMCs. Subset meaning: CD45RA+ positively selected. Source of these receptors: a man in his late teens or twenties in good health. Some clones in this sample may be carry-over from other donors' samples.

This clone is a singleton in its sample. The rearrangement joins TRBV5-4 to TRBJ2-3; tentatively, D is TRBD2 (5 bases). Germline CDR1 and CDR2: SGHNT and YYREEE (reference sequence). Between the trimmed V and J ends, which lost 0 bases and 5 bases, there was a span of 10 bases. The CDR3 totals 14 residues. CDR3 nucleotide sequence: TGTGCCAGCAGCTTGGCCAAGGCGGGAGATACGCAGTATTTT. Its protein is CASSLAKAGDTQYF.

The V call is TRBV19, the J call TRBJ2-7; 7 bases map to TRBD1. J gave up 3 bases and V 5 bases, and 4 bases lay outside the gene matches. Germline V gene data show CDR1 as LNHDA and CDR2 as SQIVND (reference sequence). The CDR3 is 13 residues long. CDR3 sequence reads: CASSVRDSYEQYF. The CDR3, as DNA: TGTGCCAGTAGTGTCCGGGACAGCTACGAGCAGTACTTC. Complete variable domain (other parts from reference TRBV19 and TRBJ2-7): DGGITQSPKYLFRKEGQNVTLSCEQNLNHDAMYWYRQDPGQGLRLIYYSQIVNDFQKGDIAEGYSVSREKKESFPLTVTSAQKNPTAFYLCASSVRDSYEQYFGPGTRLTVT.

The chain is built from TRBV18 and TRBJ2-3; 9 bases are a match to TRBD1. The ends lost 5 bases at V and 4 bases at J; junction bases unmatched: 10. Germline CDR1 KGHSH, CDR2 LQKENI. CDR3 length: 16 amino acids. CDR3 region: CASSLTGTGIPDTQYF. CDR3 sequence (DNA): TGTGCCAGCTCATTAACCGGGACAGGGATCCCAGATACGCAGTATTTT.

The chain uses TRBV11-2 and TRBJ2-7; 11 bases line up with TRBD1. Germline CDR1 reads SGHAT; CDR2 reads FQNNGV. The V gene end was trimmed by 3 bases and the J gene end by 6 bases; junction bases not matched to a gene: 7. The length of the CDR3 is 15 residues. The CDR3 bases are TGTGCCAGCAGCTTTTTCTCGGGACAGGGGGGCGAGCAGTACTTC. Its protein is CASSFFSGQGGEQYF.

The rearrangement links TRBV30 to TRBJ1-6; tentatively, D is TRBD1 (5 bases). Per germline, CDR1 GTSNPN and CDR2 SVGIG (reference sequence). The CDR3 covers 15 residues. Trimming shortened V by 3 bases and J by 5 bases, and 14 bases separated the two germline ends. The DNA of the CDR3 is TGTGCCTGGAGCTTGGGGCTCGGGGATAATTCACCCCTCCACTTT. Translating gives CAWSLGLGDNSPLHF.

The chain is built from TRBV7-9 and TRBJ2-7; D unresolved. The V and J ends lost 2 bases and 9 bases respectively, with 14 bases between them. The CDR3 covers 13 residues. CDR1 and CDR2 (germline): SEHNR, FQNEAQ (reference sequence). The CDR3 loop is CASSLSLAPGQYF. In DNA, the CDR3 is TGTGCCAGCAGCTTAAGCCTCGCCCCTGGGCAGTACTTC. The whole variable domain, remainder taken from reference TRBV7-9 and TRBJ2-7, is DTGVSQNPRHKITKRGQNVTFRCDPISEHNRLYWYRQTLGQGPEFLTYFQNEAQLEKSRLLSDRFSAERPKGSFSTLEIQRTEQGDSAMYLCASSLSLAPGQYFGPGTRLTVT.

V and J are TRBV4-1 and TRBJ2-3; TRBD2 matches 15 bases. The V and J ends lost 3 bases and 4 bases, in that order; junction bases with no gene match: 11. Germline V CDR1 and CDR2: MGHRA, YSYEKL. The CDR3 is 19 residues long. The CDR3 bases are TGCGCCAGCAGCCACCGGACTAGCGGGAGGGCCGGAGCGGCAGATACGCAGTATTTT. This codes for CASSHRTSGRAGAADTQYF.

This chain joins TRBV7-3 and TRBJ2-5; D remains ambiguous. CDR1 SGHTA and CDR2 FQGTGA come from the germline V gene. The CDR3 extends over 13 amino acids. V dropped 5 bases and J dropped 1 base, with 8 bases sitting between them. CDR3 residues: CASSRRSQETQYF. In nucleotides, the CDR3 is TGTGCCAGCAGCCGGCGATCCCAAGAGACCCAGTACTTC. Variable domain in full (rest from reference TRBV7-3 and TRBJ2-5): GAGVSQTPSNKVTEKGKYVELRCDPISGHTALYWYRQSLGQGPEFLIYFQGTGAADDSGLPNDRFFAVRPEGSVSTLKIQRTERGDSAVYLCASSRRSQETQYFGPGTRLLVL.

The rearrangement joins TRBV5-6 to TRBJ2-7, with TRBD1 matching 11 bases. The germline CDR1 and CDR2 sequences are SGHDT and YYEEEE. Germline trimming cut 5 bases from V and 6 bases from J; bases unmatched to any gene: 7. This CDR3 is built from 14 residues. CDR3 in amino acids: CASRPGQGAPEQYF. CDR3 DNA: TGTGCCAGCAGACCCGGACAGGGGGCGCCCGAGCAGTACTTC.

The CDR3 protein is CAIALAGEHEQFF. The CDR3 nucleotides read TGTGCCATCGCACTAGCGGGAGAACATGAGCAGTTCTTC. The chain has TRBV10-3 and TRBJ2-1; 11 bases agree with TRBD2. The CDR3 totals 13 residues. Germline V CDR1 and CDR2: ENHRY, SYGVKD. Trimming removed 8 bases from V and 8 bases from J; junction bases left unmatched: 5.

In this sample, this clone turned up once. The chain employs TRBV21-1 and TRBJ2-7; the table's D call of TRBD2 was not tested on the DNA. TRBV21-1 is labeled a pseudogene. The CDR3 has 12 residues. The CDR3 loop is CASSTPTGVQYF. DNA of the CDR3: TGTGCCAGCAGCACACCCACGGGGGTGCAGTACTTC.

This clone was picked up a small number of times. The chain carries TRBV5-4 and TRBJ1-3; D may be TRBD1 (5 bases). The CDR3 is 14 amino acids. Germline V CDR1 and CDR2: SGHNT, YYREEE (reference sequence). V was trimmed by 7 bases and J by 2 bases, leaving 13 bases between them. The CDR3 DNA follows: TGTGCCAGCGCAGTAATGGGACCTGGAAACACCATATATTTT. Translated, it gives CASAVMGPGNTIYF.

This chain links TRBV7-2 with TRBJ2-2, with D perhaps TRBD2 (7 bases). Trimming pared 8 bases from V and 7 bases from J, leaving 14 bases between. Germline V gene lookup returns CDR1 SGHTA and CDR2 FQGNSA. The CDR3 loop spans 13 amino acids. CDR3 residues: CASPGGQGGELFF. DNA of the CDR3: TGTGCCAGCCCCGGGGGGCAGGGCGGGGAGCTGTTTTTT.

This rearrangement joins TRBV18 to TRBJ2-7; TRBD1 matches 12 bases. Germline-derived CDR1 and CDR2 are KGHSH and LQKENI. Trimming took 3 bases from V and 5 from J; bases not matched to a gene: 5. CDR3 length equals 15 residues. This CDR3 reads CASSPGDRGRHEQYF. CDR3 nucleotides: TGTGCCAGCTCACCTGGGGACAGGGGGCGACACGAGCAGTACTTC.

The J gene is TRBJ2-3, the V gene TRBV5-4; a weak D match, TRBD2 (6 bases). The CDR3 loop spans 15 amino acids. Trimming removed 0 bases from V and 6 bases from J, with 14 bases in between. The germline V gene encodes CDR1 SGHNT and CDR2 YYREEE (reference sequence). The DNA for the CDR3 is TGTGCCAGCAGCTTGGGCCTAGCGTATTCTGATACGCAGTATTTT. Translating gives CASSLGLAYSDTQYF.

The chain has TRBV7-7 and TRBJ2-5; D unclear. The CDR3 is 15 residues long. Germline CDR1 reads SSHAT; CDR2 reads FNYEAQ (reference sequence). V dropped 1 base and J dropped 2 bases, with 11 bases sitting between them. Written as DNA, the CDR3 is TGTGCCAGCAGCTTAGGGGCTTCGAGGCAAGAGACCCAGTACTTC. Translation gives CASSLGASRQETQYF.

The sample holds one count of this clone. V gene TRBV13 combines with J gene TRBJ1-2, with D unresolved. V was clipped by 1 base and J by 3 bases, with 9 bases between them. Germline V lookup: CDR1 PRHDT, CDR2 FYEKMQ (reference sequence). This CDR3 has 14 amino acids. The CDR3 DNA follows: TGTGCCAGCAGCTTAGCGGCGGCCCACTATGGCTACACCTTC. Residues: CASSLAAAHYGYTF.